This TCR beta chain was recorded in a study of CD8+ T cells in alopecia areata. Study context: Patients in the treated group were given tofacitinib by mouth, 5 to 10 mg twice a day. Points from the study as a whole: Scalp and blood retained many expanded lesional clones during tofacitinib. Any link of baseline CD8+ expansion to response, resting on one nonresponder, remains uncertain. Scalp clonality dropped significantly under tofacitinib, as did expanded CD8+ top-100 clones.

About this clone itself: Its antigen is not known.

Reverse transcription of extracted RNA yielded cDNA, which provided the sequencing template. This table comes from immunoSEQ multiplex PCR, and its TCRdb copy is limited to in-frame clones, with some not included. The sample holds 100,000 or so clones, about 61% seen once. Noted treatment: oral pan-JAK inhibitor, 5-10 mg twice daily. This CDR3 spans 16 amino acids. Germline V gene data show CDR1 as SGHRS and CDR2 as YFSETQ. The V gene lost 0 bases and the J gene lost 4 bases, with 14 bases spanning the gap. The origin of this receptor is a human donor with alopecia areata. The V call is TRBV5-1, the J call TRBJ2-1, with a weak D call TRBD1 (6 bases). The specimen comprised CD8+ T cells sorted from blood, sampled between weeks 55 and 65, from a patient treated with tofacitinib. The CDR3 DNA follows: TGCGCCAGCAGCTTGGATGACAGGTCCCTTTACAATGAGCAGTTCTTC. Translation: CASSLDDRSLYNEQFF. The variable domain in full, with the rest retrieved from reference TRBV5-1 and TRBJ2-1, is KAGVTQTPRYLIKTRGQQVTLSCSPISGHRSVSWYQQTPGQGLQFLFEYFSETQRNKGNFPGRFSGRQFSNSRSEMNVSTLELGDSALYLCASSLDDRSLYNEQFFGPGTRLTVL.